Presented here are 20 T cell receptor beta chains from one specimen sequenced in a study of blood T cell repertoires in COVID-19 (dated by TCRdb to 2020 to 2021). Libraries were constructed by the immunoSEQ multiplex PCR assay. Entries here come from immuneACCESS through TCRdb and include only in-frame sequences with V and J called. Some clones fail to appear in such tables; in the studies checked, an unresolved V gene covers under half of the shortfall, and the cause of the remainder is unknown. Here the sample has around 13,000 clones; just over 85% occur a single time. Approximately 31% of the sample belongs to the ten largest clones. Sequences were obtained from peripheral blood. Receptors originate from a human donor in a cohort sampled during active COVID-19.

This rearrangement joins TRBV2 to TRBJ1-5; possible D gene TRBD1, 6 bases. Trimming removed 8 bases from V and 5 bases from J, with 16 bases in between. Germline lookup yields CDR1 SNHLY and CDR2 FYNNEI. This CDR3 spans 14 amino acids. CDR3 loop: CASSWTAGDQPQHF. CDR3 sequence (DNA): TGTGCCAGCTCCTGGACAGCGGGGGATCAGCCCCAGCATTTT. The variable domain in full, with the rest retrieved from reference TRBV2 and TRBJ1-5, is EPEVTQTPSHQVTQMGQEVILRCVPISNHLYFYWYRQILGQKVEFLVSFYNNEISEKSEIFDDQFSVERPDGSNFTLKIRSTKLEDSAMYFCASSWTAGDQPQHFGDGTRLSIL.

In its sample, this clone was seen a few times. The chain recombines TRBV19 with TRBJ2-7; TRBD2 matches 11 bases. Germline-derived CDR1 and CDR2 are LNHDA and SQIVND (reference sequence). The ends lost 3 bases at V and 2 bases at J; junction bases unmatched: 6. This CDR3 region has 16 residues. This CDR3 reads CASSIASGRPTYEQYF. CDR3 nucleotide sequence: TGTGCCAGTAGTATCGCTAGCGGGAGGCCCACCTACGAGCAGTACTTC.

The J gene is TRBJ2-7, the V gene TRBV19, with 7 bases identical to TRBD1. With V trimmed by 5 bases and J by 2 bases, 9 bases remained unmatched. The CDR3 extends over 15 amino acids. Germline V gene sequence: CDR1 LNHDA, CDR2 SQIVND (reference sequence). As DNA, the CDR3 is TGTGCCAGTAGTTCCCGACAGGGTTTAGCCTACGAGCAGTACTTC. Protein: CASSSRQGLAYEQYF.

The genes are TRBV5-5 and TRBJ1-2; tentatively, D is TRBD1 (6 bases). Germline V gives CDR1 SGHKS, CDR2 YYEKEE (reference sequence). This CDR3 is 14 amino acids long. V dropped 4 bases and J dropped 4 bases, with 14 bases sitting between them. The CDR3 loop reads CASSEGRGGYGYTF. The CDR3, as DNA: TGTGCCAGCAGCGAGGGCAGGGGTGGCTATGGCTACACCTTC. Full variable domain (outside the CDR3, taken from reference TRBV5-5 and TRBJ1-2): DAGVTQSPTHLIKTRGQQVTLRCSPISGHKSVSWYQQVLGQGPQFIFQYYEKEERGRGNFPDRFSARQFPNYSSELNVNALLLGDSALYLCASSEGRGGYGYTFGSGTRLTVV.

The rearrangement uses TRBV30 and TRBJ1-6, with 8 nucleotides matching TRBD1. V was clipped by 5 bases and J by 4 bases; unmatched bases: 1. CDR1 GTSNPN and CDR2 SVGIG come from the germline V gene (reference sequence). The CDR3 runs to 13 residues. The CDR3 coding sequence is TGTGCCTGGCGGACAGGGTATAATTCACCCCTCCACTTT. Translating it yields CAWRTGYNSPLHF.

V gene TRBV6-6 combines with J gene TRBJ1-5; tentative D call: TRBD1 (5 bases). The germline V gene encodes CDR1 MNHNY and CDR2 SVGAGI (reference sequence). Trimming removed 6 bases at V and 6 bases at J, with 12 bases between. This CDR3 contains 13 residues. The CDR3 here is CASRVTVFQPQHF. As DNA, the CDR3 is TGTGCCAGCAGGGTGACAGTTTTTCAGCCCCAGCATTTT.

Of note for this clone: At one end, the junction sequence differs from germline, possibly due to a read error. The chain is built from TRBV6-1 and TRBJ2-1; D is unresolved. CDR3 length equals 12 residues. CDR1 is MNHNS and CDR2 is SASEGT in the germline V gene. For the CDR3, the DNA is TGTGCCAGCAGAGAAGGAGACAATGAGCAGTTCTTC. Amino acid sequence: CASREGDNEQFF.

The chain combines TRBV30 with TRBJ2-2; D is possibly TRBD1 (6 bases). Germline CDR1 reads GTSNPN; CDR2 reads SVGIG (reference sequence). Trimming removed 4 bases from V and 1 base from J, with 16 bases in between. CDR3 length: 16 amino acids. The CDR3: CAWKARGTMNTGELFF. CDR3 nucleotide sequence: TGTGCCTGGAAAGCGAGAGGGACAATGAACACCGGGGAGCTGTTTTTT. The full variable domain, in which reference TRBV30 and TRBJ2-2 provide the parts outside the CDR3, is SQTIHQWPATLVQPVGSPLSLECTVEGTSNPNLYWYRQAAGRGLQLLFYSVGIGQISSEVPQNLSASRPQDRQFILSSKKLLLSDSGFYLCAWKARGTMNTGELFFGEGSRLTVL.

The V call is TRBV18, the J call TRBJ2-2; perhaps TRBD1 as D (6 bases). The germline V and J ends were trimmed by 4 bases and 5 bases, with 14 bases remaining between them. CDR1 KGHSH and CDR2 LQKENI come from the germline V gene. The CDR3 consists of 15 residues. CDR3 residues: CASSRLETGTGELFF. In DNA form, the CDR3 reads TGTGCCAGCTCACGACTCGAAACAGGGACCGGGGAGCTGTTTTTT.

Here the CDR3 DNA reads TGTGCCTGGCGGGTAGCTGGCGCGAACACCGGGGAGCTGTTTTTT. The encoded protein is CAWRVAGANTGELFF. V gene TRBV30 combines with J gene TRBJ2-2, with D unclear. V was shortened by 5 bases and J by 0 bases, with 13 bases between the two germline ends. Germline loops: CDR1 GTSNPN, CDR2 SVGIG (reference sequence). The CDR3 contains 15 residues.

The V gene is TRBV5-5, the J gene TRBJ1-2, with D tentatively TRBD1 (5 bases). V lost 6 bases and J 3 bases, leaving 18 bases between the germline ends. This CDR3 is built from 15 residues. CDR1 SGHKS and CDR2 YYEKEE come from the germline V gene (reference sequence). DNA of the CDR3: TGTGCCAGCACCCCTTGGGGCGCGGCGGACTATGGCTACACCTTC. Its protein product is CASTPWGAADYGYTF.

The chain recombines TRBV5-1 with TRBJ1-1; 9 nucleotides match TRBD1. CDR1 is SGHRS and CDR2 is YFSETQ in the germline V gene. The CDR3 totals 16 residues. The V segment lost 3 bases and the J segment 5 bases; nucleotides outside the gene matches: 11. Written as DNA, the CDR3 is TGCGCCAGCAGCTCTGGGACAGGGCCTCAGAGGACTGAAGCTTTCTTT. This gives the protein CASSSGTGPQRTEAFF.

The chain is built from TRBV30 and TRBJ2-7, with 8 bases aligning to TRBD2. The germline V gene encodes CDR1 GTSNPN and CDR2 SVGIG (reference sequence). Trimming removed 0 bases from V and 2 bases from J; junction bases left unmatched: 21. The CDR3 totals 20 residues. CDR3 sequence (DNA): TGTGCCTGGAGTGTACTGGTTCGTACTAGCGGAGAAACTTTCCCCTACGAGCAGTACTTC. Its protein is CAWSVLVRTSGETFPYEQYF.

V usage is TRBV5-1 and J usage is TRBJ2-7, with D maybe TRBD1 (6 bases). CDR3 length: 16 amino acids. Germline assignment: CDR1 SGHRS and CDR2 YFSETQ. V was cut by 1 base and J by 3 bases, with 17 bases left in between. CDR3 sequence reads: CASSLTRRDTLYEQYF. The CDR3 DNA follows: TGCGCCAGCAGCTTGACTCGCCGGGACACTCTCTACGAGCAGTACTTC.

This clone came up once. CDR3 amino acids: CASSFSPRDSGNTIYF. The CDR3 nucleotides are TGTGCCAGCAGCTTTTCCCCCCGGGATTCTGGAAACACCATATATTTT. V usage is TRBV7-3 and J usage is TRBJ1-3; D is ambiguous. Trimming stripped 3 bases from V and 1 base from J, with 13 bases between. Germline loops: CDR1 SGHTA, CDR2 FQGTGA. The CDR3 is 16 residues long.

The V and J genes are TRBV12-3 or TRBV12-4 and TRBJ2-7; no reliable D call. V was clipped by 4 bases and J by 2 bases, with 6 bases between them. CDR3 length: 12 amino acids. The chain's CDR3 is CASSWRTYEQYF. CDR3 bases: TGTGCCAGCAGTTGGCGGACCTACGAGCAGTACTTC.

The J gene is TRBJ2-6, the V gene TRBV3-1 (or the pseudogene TRBV3-2); TRBD2 might be the D (5 bases). Germline CDR1 and CDR2: LGHDT and YNNKEL (reference sequence). The CDR3 has 13 residues. The V end lost 7 bases, the J end lost 12 bases, and 16 bases lay between the germline ends. CDR3 sequence reads: CASMTNGLSVLTF. The CDR3 region has the DNA TGTGCCAGCATGACTAATGGACTCAGCGTCCTGACTTTC.

This chain links TRBV2 with TRBJ1-5; D perhaps matches TRBD1 (6 bases). V lost 5 bases to trimming and J lost 7 bases, with 15 bases between them. Germline CDR1 reads SNHLY; CDR2 reads FYNNEI. This CDR3 spans 14 amino acids. CDR3 coding DNA: TGTGCCAGCAGTATCACAGGGCAGGCGCAGCCCCAGCATTTT. Amino acid sequence: CASSITGQAQPQHF.

The V and J genes are TRBV7-2 and TRBJ1-1; D is undetermined. The CDR3 runs to 14 residues. Germline assignment: CDR1 SGHTA and CDR2 FQGNSA. Trimming pared 6 bases from V and 4 bases from J, leaving 15 bases between. The CDR3 coding sequence is TGTGCCAGCAGTAGGGAGCAGTGGGCCACTGAAGCTTTCTTT. This codes for CASSREQWATEAFF.

The chain links TRBV14 to TRBJ2-1; 8 bases fit TRBD1. The CDR3 consists of 15 residues. The V gene's germline CDR1 is SGHDN and CDR2 FVKESK. The V gene end was trimmed by 6 bases and the J gene end by 4 bases; junction bases not matched to a gene: 8. Here the CDR3 reads CASRPGTGPYNEQFF. In DNA, the CDR3 is TGTGCCAGCAGACCCGGGACAGGACCATACAATGAGCAGTTCTTC.